Following are 12 T cell receptor beta chains from one sample sequenced in a study of OX40 agonist ivuxolimab in advanced cancers. Produced via immunoSEQ multiplex PCR; TCRdb's table is partial and in-frame only. Of fewer than 85,000 clones listed, around 81% are singletons. This specimen consisted of CD4+ or CD8+ T cells sorted from blood, obtained in a trial of the OX40 agonist ivuxolimab. The receptors originated from an adult with an advanced solid tumor such as melanoma, head and neck, liver or kidney cancer.

This chain uses TRBV7-2 with TRBJ2-5; 8 nucleotides match TRBD1. The CDR3 is 15 residues long. CDR1 and CDR2 (germline): SGHTA, FQGNSA. The ends lost 2 bases at V and 7 bases at J; junction bases unmatched: 9. CDR3 in amino acids: CASSLIGQGTGTQYF. CDR3 nucleotide sequence: TGTGCCAGCAGCTTAATCGGACAGGGCACGGGGACCCAGTACTTC.

V and J are TRBV10-3 and TRBJ2-3; no definite D call. This CDR3 contains 15 residues. From germline, CDR1 is ENHRY and CDR2 SYGVKD. V was clipped by 3 bases and J by 2 bases, with 12 bases between them. The CDR3 DNA follows: TGTGCCATCAGTGAACGGCCGGCTAACACAGATACGCAGTATTTT. Translated, it gives CAISERPANTDTQYF.

The chain joins TRBV28 to TRBJ2-3, with 8 nucleotides matching TRBD1. Germline values: CDR1 MDHEN, CDR2 SYDVKM. The trim removed 6 bases at V and 5 bases at J, leaving 10 bases unmatched. The CDR3 extends over 15 amino acids. CDR3 sequence reads: CASSQGQGKGDTQYF. CDR3 coding DNA: TGTGCCAGCAGCCAAGGACAGGGTAAGGGAGATACGCAGTATTTT.

This clone has a single count. The V gene is TRBV28, the J gene TRBJ2-1, with 10 bases fitting TRBD2. The V gene's germline CDR1 is MDHEN and CDR2 SYDVKM. The CDR3 sequence is 12 residues long. Trimming at V came to 5 bases and at J to 10 bases, leaving 2 bases not matched to a gene. The CDR3 loop reads CASSILAGEQFF. As DNA, the CDR3 is TGTGCCAGCAGTATACTAGCGGGGGAGCAGTTCTTC.

This clone has a count of ten or more. V gene TRBV6-5 combines with J gene TRBJ1-3, with unresolved D. The germline V and J ends were trimmed by 7 bases and 2 bases, with 12 bases remaining between them. The CDR3 runs to 14 residues. Germline V gives CDR1 MNHEY, CDR2 SVGAGI. The CDR3 region is CASIGVSTGNTIYF. The CDR3 DNA sequence: TGTGCCAGCATAGGTGTGTCAACTGGAAACACCATATATTTT.

The chain is built from TRBV2 and TRBJ1-1; TRBD1 matches 10 bases. Trimming removed 0 bases from V and 5 bases from J; junction bases left unmatched: 12. Per germline, CDR1 SNHLY and CDR2 FYNNEI. This CDR3 region has 18 residues. CDR3: CASSEALWTGGKGTEAFF. Here the CDR3 DNA reads TGTGCCAGCAGTGAAGCGCTTTGGACAGGGGGTAAGGGTACTGAAGCTTTCTTT. The whole variable domain, remainder taken from reference TRBV2 and TRBJ1-1, is EPEVTQTPSHQVTQMGQEVILRCVPISNHLYFYWYRQILGQKVEFLVSFYNNEISEKSEIFDDQFSVERPDGSNFTLKIRSTKLEDSAMYFCASSEALWTGGKGTEAFFGQGTRLTVV.

This clone was seen more than once but under ten times. The V gene is TRBV9, the J gene TRBJ1-5; a possible D gene is TRBD1 (5 bases). CDR1 and CDR2 (germline): SGDLS, YYNGEE. There are 14 residues in the CDR3. V was shortened by 0 bases and J by 6 bases, with 10 bases between the two germline ends. CDR3 in amino acids: CASSVGPGSQPQHF. The CDR3 bases are TGTGCCAGCAGCGTAGGCCCAGGGAGTCAGCCCCAGCATTTT. Full variable domain (missing parts from reference TRBV9 and TRBJ1-5): DSGVTQTPKHLITATGQRVTLRCSPRSGDLSVYWYQQSLDQGLQFLIQYYNGEERAKGNILERFSAQQFPDLHSELNLSSLELGDSALYFCASSVGPGSQPQHFGDGTRLSIL.

This clone was recorded a few times. This chain connects TRBV19 to TRBJ1-5; the match to TRBD1 covers 7 bases. CDR1 is LNHDA, CDR2 SQIVND, per germline (reference sequence). J was trimmed by 4 bases and V by 9 bases; bases with no gene match: 12. The CDR3 is made up of 15 amino acids. CDR3 in amino acids: CASSNAGTDNQPQHF. CDR3 sequence (DNA): TGTGCCAGCTCGAACGCCGGGACAGATAATCAGCCCCAGCATTTT.

This chain links TRBV4-3 with TRBJ2-2; 9 bases are shared with TRBD2. CDR1 and CDR2 (germline): LGHNA, YSLEER. The CDR3 has 16 amino acids. Losses at the gene ends were 3 bases for V and 2 bases for J; bases not matched to a gene: 4. The CDR3 DNA sequence: TGCGCCAGCAGCCAGCTAGCGGGGACTAACACCGGGGAGCTGTTTTTT. Its protein product is CASSQLAGTNTGELFF.

V gene TRBV7-9 combines with J gene TRBJ2-1, with TRBD2 matching 12 bases. The junction had 10 bases not matched to a gene; V was cut back by 5 bases and J by 5 bases. CDR1 and CDR2 (germline): SEHNR, FQNEAQ (reference sequence). The CDR3 length is 17 residues. The DNA of the CDR3 is TGTGCCAGCAGCCCAGGCCCGTCTAGCGGGGGGGACAATGAGCAGTTCTTC. Its translation is CASSPGPSSGGDNEQFF.

V is TRBV5-8 and J is TRBJ2-3; 7 bases fit TRBD1. The trim removed 0 bases at V and 4 bases at J, leaving 5 bases unmatched. In germline, CDR1 is SGHTS, CDR2 YDEGEE. The CDR3 sequence is 15 residues long. CDR3 nucleotides: TGTGCCAGCAGCTTGGGACAGGGTCCCGCAGATACGCAGTATTTT. It translates to CASSLGQGPADTQYF. Together with reference TRBV5-8 and TRBJ2-3, the CDR3 gives the full variable domain: EAGVTQSPTHLIKTRGQQATLRCSPISGHTSVYWYQQALGLGLQFLLWYDEGEERNRGNFPPRFSGRQFPNYSSELNVNALELEDSALYLCASSLGQGPADTQYFGPGTRLTVL.

The V gene is TRBV27, the J gene TRBJ1-1, with D unclear. This CDR3 has 13 residues. Trimming cost V 3 bases and J 1 base, with 6 bases left between them. CDR1 MNHEY and CDR2 SMNVEV come from the germline V gene (reference sequence). The CDR3 DNA is TGTGCCAGCAGTTTGATGAGGAACACTGAAGCTTTCTTT. Its translation is CASSLMRNTEAFF.